This TCR beta chain was sequenced during a study of human T cells and chemical hapten exposure. Study summary: Reading of the patch tests, which applied 0.01% DPC to the upper back, occurred at 6 days.

From germline, CDR1 is MNHEY and CDR2 SVGAGI. V shed 0 bases and J shed 2 bases, with 7 bases lying between them. This CDR3 spans 15 amino acids. Time point denoted: patch test 2, 6 weeks after DPC sensitization. Described treatment: therapeutic diphenylcyclopropenone sensitization with weekly scalp DPC. Blood sampling preceded each patch test application. Study conclusions and caveats: Counts of expanded TCRs at PT1 were positively correlated with patch test score. Clustering by CDR3 similarity yielded significantly more large clusters from expanded TCRs than controls.

This clonotype was recorded at least ten times. Its matching antigen is unknown. TCRdb reprocessed the RACE reads with MiXCR, giving one entry per CDR3 protein. The table includes about 40,000 distinct CDR3 sequences, about 3% detected once. The sequences come from whole blood, collected in connection with sensitization to the hapten diphenylcyclopropenone (DPC). This sequence originates from a man in his forties with alopecia areata. Some clones in this sample may be carry-over from other donors' samples. The J gene is TRBJ2-2, the V gene TRBV6-5; no definite D call. CDR3 amino acids: CASSYSNTNTGELFF. For the CDR3, the DNA is TGTGCCAGCAGTTACTCAAACACTAACACCGGGGAGCTGTTTTTT.